These T cell receptor beta chains were read from a single sample in a study of T cell changes during pregnancy in multiple sclerosis. Here immunoSEQ multiplex PCR was the method, and the copy in TCRdb shows in-frame clones only, minus some. The sample lists fewer than 50,000 clones, approximately 94% occurring once. The source material was CD4+ T cells from peripheral blood mononuclear cells, sampled in the third trimester of pregnancy. The receptor source for this set is a female donor with multiple sclerosis, enrolled in a pregnancy study. The CDR3 runs from the conserved cysteine through the conserved F or W. D genes are given only for firm matches. Rows give clone size only sometimes, using once, few, many, or a class for an expanded clone.

clone_size j_call v_call d_call cdr3_nt cdr3_aa
NA TRBJ1-5 TRBV6-4 NA TGTGCCAGCAGTGACTCGGGGGGAAAACAGCCCCAGCATTTT CASSDSGGKQPQHF
NA TRBJ2-7 TRBV6-1 NA TGTGCCAGCAGTGAACAGGATATCTACGAGCAGTACTTC CASSEQDIYEQYF
NA TRBJ2-7 TRBV11-3 NA TGTGCCAGCAGTATCGGGCCTGGGCAGGGGCACTCCTACGAGCAGTACTTC CASSIGPGQGHSYEQYF
NA TRBJ1-3 TRBV25-1 NA TGTGCCAGCAGTGCTCGGGGATCGGGAAACACCATATATTTT CASSARGSGNTIYF
NA TRBJ2-5 TRBV7-2 TRBD1 TGTGCCAGCAGCCACGGACAGGGGGTCCAAGAGACCCAGTACTTC CASSHGQGVQETQYF
NA TRBJ2-2 TRBV14 NA TGTGCCAGCAGGCTCTCGAGGAGCGCCAGGGGCGGGGAGCTGTTTTTT CASRLSRSARGGELFF
NA TRBJ1-1 TRBV29-1 TRBD1 TGCAGCGTTAATTACGACAGGGGGAACACTGAAGCTTTCTTT CSVNYDRGNTEAFF
NA TRBJ2-7 TRBV6-1 TRBD1 TGTGCCAGCAGTGAAAGGGGACAGGGGGCGGGTGAGCAGTACTTC CASSERGQGAGEQYF
NA TRBJ1-2 TRBV2 NA TGTGCCAGCAGTGAAACGGAGAGCTATGGCTACACCTTC CASSETESYGYTF
NA TRBJ2-2 TRBV7-2 NA TGTGCCAGCAGCTTAGGAGCGCCCGCGAACACCGGGGAGCTGTTTTTT CASSLGAPANTGELFF
NA TRBJ2-1 TRBV7-9 NA TGTGCCAGCAGAAGAGATTTCAATGAGCAGTTCTTC CASRRDFNEQFF
NA TRBJ2-5 TRBV11-2 NA TGTGCCAGCAGCTTACGCGCGAGGAACTACCTCCAAGAGACCCAGTACTTC CASSLRARNYLQETQYF
once TRBJ1-2 TRBV12-5 NA TGTGCTAGTGGCTTTTCCGGGAACTATGGCTACACCTTC CASGFSGNYGYTF
NA TRBJ1-2 TRBV5-5 TRBD1 TGTGCCAGCAGCCGAAATGACAGGGTCCTTGATCTCAACTATGGCTACACCTTC CASSRNDRVLDLNYGYTF
NA TRBJ2-7 TRBV2 NA TGTGCCAGCAGATGGGGAGTAACCTACGAGCAGTACTTC CASRWGVTYEQYF
NA TRBJ1-2 TRBV6-6 TRBD1 TGTGCCAGCAATCTCGACAGGGGAGACTATGGCTACACCTTC CASNLDRGDYGYTF
NA TRBJ2-4 TRBV7-2 NA TGTGCCAGCAGCCAGTTACTCAGGGCCCAAGCCAAAAACATTCAGTACTTC CASSQLLRAQAKNIQYF
NA TRBJ2-1 TRBV7-2 TRBD2 TGTGCCAGCAGCTTAGTTTGGACTAGGAGCGGCCTCAATGAGCAGTTCTTC CASSLVWTRSGLNEQFF
NA TRBJ1-1 TRBV19 TRBD1 TGTGCCAGTAGCCGAACAGGGGGCGCGGACACTGAAGCTTTCTTT CASSRTGGADTEAFF
NA TRBJ2-3 TRBV5-4 TRBD2 TGTGCCAGCAGCTTGCTCGCGGGAGTAACAGATACGCAGTATTTT CASSLLAGVTDTQYF
NA TRBJ2-7 TRBV6-5 NA TGTGCCAGCAGACCCGGTTTTGGTATTTTAAACGAGCAGTACTTC CASRPGFGILNEQYF
NA TRBJ1-5 TRBV5-1 TRBD1 TGCGCCAGCAGCCCGGGACAGGGTTGGAATCAGCCCCAGCATTTT CASSPGQGWNQPQHF
NA TRBJ2-7 TRBV29-1 TRBD2 TGCAGCGTTGAAGGACTAGCGGGAGCGGAGCAGTACTTC CSVEGLAGAEQYF
NA TRBJ2-5 TRBV2 NA TGTGCCAGCAGAACCAGGGCTGGAGAGACCCAGTACTTC CASRTRAGETQYF
NA TRBJ2-1 TRBV6-5 TRBD1 TGTGCCAGCAGTTACCGTCGGCGACAGGGGTCCGATGAGCAGTTCTTC CASSYRRRQGSDEQFF
NA TRBJ2-3 TRBV19 NA TGTGCCAGTAGAGGACTTCTCACAGATACGCAGTATTTT CASRGLLTDTQYF